Each of the 10 T cell receptor beta chains below was sequenced from the same sample in a study of T cell clonality in common variable immunodeficiency. Only in-frame clones appear in the TCRdb table, and some are missing; sequencing was by immunoSEQ multiplex PCR. The sample has about 34,000 clones, none seen only once; the top ten hold roughly 3%. The sample consisted of peripheral blood mononuclear cells. These receptor sequences come from a person aged 18-69 years in good health.

This clone was detected many times. Read data end 3 residues before the CDR3 end; the end is taken from the germline J gene. The chain links TRBV7-8 to TRBJ2-7; TRBD2 agrees at 8 bases. There are 15 residues in the CDR3. J was trimmed by 2 bases and V by 1 base; bases with no gene match: 4. Germline V gene lookup returns CDR1 SGHVS and CDR2 FQNEAQ. The part of the CDR3 DNA that was read is TGTGCCAGCAGCTTAGGTGTGGGACTAGCCTACGAG. This gives the protein CASSLGVGLAYE. The whole CDR3 protein reads CASSLGVGLAYEQYF. The full variable domain, completed using reference TRBV7-8 and TRBJ2-7, is GAGVSQSPRYKVAKRGQDVALRCDPISGHVSLFWYQQALGQGPEFLTYFQNEAQLDKSGLPSDRFFAERPEGSVSTLKIQRTQQEDSAVYLCASSLGVGLAYEQYFGPGTRLTVT.

This clone was seen at least ten times. Read sequence stops 3 residues before the CDR3 end, and the germline J gene provides the missing end. The chain employs TRBV20-1 and TRBJ2-1; D might be TRBD2 (6 bases). The CDR3 runs to 16 residues. V lost 1 base to trimming and J lost 2 bases, with 15 bases between them. Looked up from germline, CDR1 is DFQATT and CDR2 is SNEGSKA (reference sequence). CDR3 bases read: TGCAGTGCTAGAGCCCTGTCTAGCGCCCCCTACAATGAG. Amino acid sequence: CSARALSSAPYNE. The whole CDR3 sequence reads CSARALSSAPYNEQFF.

This clone was recorded many times. Read data end 3 residues before the CDR3 end; the end is taken from the germline J gene. This chain uses TRBV20-1 with TRBJ2-6; D not certain. The germline V gene has CDR1 DFQATT and CDR2 SNEGSKA (reference sequence). V was clipped by 5 bases and J by 4 bases, with 21 bases between them. The CDR3 runs 17 residues. The CDR3 bases that were read are TGCAGTGCTCGTTGCTTGGCGGCGGTTACGGGGGCCAACGTC. Its translation is CSARCLAAVTGANV. The complete CDR3 sequence is CSARCLAAVTGANVLTF.

This clone was counted many times. The read terminates 3 residues ahead of where the CDR3 ends, so the germline J gene completes it. The V and J genes are TRBV5-1 and TRBJ1-2; the D is unclear. Germline V CDR1 and CDR2: SGHRS, YFSETQ. This CDR3 region has 14 residues. The V and J ends lost 4 bases and 7 bases respectively, with 17 bases between them. The sequenced CDR3 bases are TGCGCCAGCAGCCCGGGGTCGGTATTTGGTGGC. This translates into CASSPGSVFGG. The whole CDR3 region reads CASSPGSVFGGYTF. Together with reference TRBV5-1 and TRBJ1-2, the CDR3 gives the full variable domain: KAGVTQTPRYLIKTRGQQVTLSCSPISGHRSVSWYQQTPGQGLQFLFEYFSETQRNKGNFPGRFSGRQFSNSRSEMNVSTLELGDSALYLCASSPGSVFGGYTFGSGTRLTVV.

This clone occurred many times. The read halts 3 residues ahead of the CDR3 end, with the missing end drawn from the germline J gene. V usage is TRBV5-6 and J usage is TRBJ1-1; D perhaps matches TRBD1 (5 bases). CDR3 length: 15 amino acids. Per the germline V gene, CDR1 is SGHDT and CDR2 is YYEEEE. V lost 6 bases, J lost 1 base, and 16 bases lay in between. The part of the CDR3 DNA that was read is TGTGCCAGCACCCTTTTTACAGGTTCGAACACTGAA. This translates into CASTLFTGSNTE. The full CDR3 is CASTLFTGSNTEAFF. Complete variable domain (other parts from reference TRBV5-6 and TRBJ1-1): DAGVTQSPTHLIKTRGQQVTLRCSPKSGHDTVSWYQQALGQGPQFIFQYYEEEERQRGNFPDRFSGHQFPNYSSELNVNALLLGDSALYLCASTLFTGSNTEAFFGQGTRLTVV.

This clone occurred many times. The read ends 3 residues early relative to the CDR3; the germline J gene fills the gap. V usage is TRBV7-8 and J usage is TRBJ2-4, with a weak D call TRBD1 (5 bases). Germline values: CDR1 SGHVS, CDR2 FQNEAQ. CDR3 length: 16 residues. With 5 bases removed from V and 2 bases from J, the gap between germline ends came to 16 bases. CDR3 sequence: CASSPGQTVPKNIQYF. The CDR3 DNA, read in part, is TGTGCCAGCAGCCCCGGACAAACCGTTCCCAAAAACATT.

Ten or more counts support this clone. The read ends 3 residues early relative to the CDR3; the germline J gene fills the gap. Other DNA sequences in this sample translate to the same CDR3. This chain connects TRBV19 to TRBJ1-1, with unresolved D. The CDR3 is made up of 14 amino acids. Trimming pared 1 base from V and 1 base from J, leaving 7 bases between. Germline lookup yields CDR1 LNHDA and CDR2 SQIVND (reference sequence). The DNA read from the CDR3 is TGTGCCAGTAGTATAGGGCGGGGGAACACTGAA. It specifies CASSIGRGNTE. The complete CDR3 sequence is CASSIGRGNTEAFF.

This clone was seen at least ten times. The read halts 3 residues ahead of the CDR3 end, with the missing end drawn from the germline J gene. The chain couples TRBV13 to TRBJ2-4, with 10 bases that match TRBD1. V dropped 5 bases and J dropped 1; count of bases not matched to a gene: 20. The CDR3 covers 21 residues. Germline V gene lookup returns CDR1 PRHDT and CDR2 FYEKMQ (reference sequence). CDR3 sequence reads: CASSTDRDRGRMSRAKNIQYF. The part of the CDR3 DNA that was read is TGTGCCAGCAGCACCGATCGGGACAGGGGAAGGATGAGCCGCGCCAAAAACATT.

This clone was counted ten times or more. The sequenced fragment ends 3 residues before the CDR3 boundary, so the rest is inferred from the germline J gene. J is TRBJ2-6 and V is TRBV2, with D possibly TRBD1 on 6 matching bases. CDR1 is SNHLY and CDR2 is FYNNEI in the germline V gene. V dropped 2 bases and J dropped 0 bases, with 11 bases sitting between them. The CDR3 extends over 17 amino acids. CDR3 loop: CASSESGAPSGANVLTF. CDR3 DNA, as far as it was read: TGTGCCAGCAGTGAATCAGGGGCTCCCTCTGGGGCCAACGTC.

This clone was counted only a few times. The CDR3 is cut off 3 residues early in the read; its end comes from the germline J gene. The same CDR3 is also encoded by other DNA sequences in this sample. The V call is TRBV18, the J call TRBJ1-3; 9 bases are a match to TRBD1. Germline values: CDR1 KGHSH, CDR2 LQKENI. The CDR3 is made up of 15 amino acids. V lost 6 bases and J lost 3; bases outside the gene matches: 6. Incomplete CDR3 DNA: TGTGCCAGCTCCCGGGACAGGGAGCTTGGAAACACC. This translates into CASSRDRELGNT. The entire CDR3 sequence reads CASSRDRELGNTIYF.